This T cell receptor beta chain was observed in a study of cytomegalovirus exposure and HLA in healthy donors. General observations from the study: Associated with cytomegalovirus, according to the listing, were 150 to 200 TCR beta chains.

Trimming cost V 6 bases and J 5 bases, with 16 bases left between them. The CDR3 has 14 amino acids. Germline V gives CDR1 MNHNS, CDR2 SASEGT. Primers: 60 Vbeta forward and 13 Jbeta reverse. Method: immunoSEQ multiplex PCR; TCRdb's copy keeps in-frame clones and lacks some. Here the sample spans 130,000 to 150,000 clones, roughly 80% being singletons. For this clone: Its antigen is unknown.

The chain recombines TRBV6-1 with TRBJ2-5; tentatively, D is TRBD2 (6 bases). Sequencing was performed on PBMCs. The source of this sequence is a young woman in good health and CMV-seronegative. The CDR3 here is CASSAGRPGETQYF. CDR3 in DNA: TGTGCCAGCAGCGCGGGACGGCCGGGGGAGACCCAGTACTTC.